The 30 T cell receptor beta chains presented below share a single source sample, sequenced in a study of cytomegalovirus exposure and HLA in healthy donors. It was with 60 Vbeta and 13 Jbeta primers that the PCR ran. Method: immunoSEQ multiplex PCR; TCRdb's copy keeps in-frame clones and lacks some. The table has about 160,000 clones, roughly four fifths seen once. The sample was PBMCs. The source is a man between 18 and 29 years old in good health and CMV-seronegative.

The V call is TRBV28, the J call TRBJ2-7; 7 bases match TRBD2. The junction had 5 bases not matched to a gene; V was cut back by 3 bases and J by 0 bases. CDR3 size: 15 residues. Germline V CDR1 and CDR2: MDHEN, SYDVKM. The CDR3 region has the DNA TGTGCCAGCAGTTTGGCGGGACTAACCTCCTACGAGCAGTACTTC. Protein sequence: CASSLAGLTSYEQYF. Supplemented by reference TRBV28 and TRBJ2-7, the full variable domain reads DVKVTQSSRYLVKRTGEKVFLECVQDMDHENMFWYRQDPGLGLRLIYFSYDVKMKEKGDIPEGYSVSREKKERFSLILESASTNQTSMYLCASSLAGLTSYEQYFGPGTRLTVT.

The chain recombines TRBV25-1 with TRBJ1-5; tentatively, D is TRBD1 (6 bases). The CDR3 covers 14 residues. Germline V lookup: CDR1 MGHDK, CDR2 SYGVNS. V was clipped by 4 bases and J by 5 bases, with 12 bases between them. The CDR3 region has the DNA TGTGCCAGCAGTGGGAGGACAGCAGATCAGCCCCAGCATTTT. The encoded protein is CASSGRTADQPQHF.

The chain uses TRBV9 and TRBJ2-5; 9 positions match TRBD2. CDR1 and CDR2 (germline): SGDLS, YYNGEE. The CDR3 totals 16 residues. V dropped 0 bases and J dropped 0; count of bases not matched to a gene: 3. Here the CDR3 reads CASSVAAGGYQETQYF. CDR3 coding DNA: TGTGCCAGCAGCGTAGCGGCGGGAGGGTACCAAGAGACCCAGTACTTC.

This chain connects TRBV19 to TRBJ2-7; a weak D match, TRBD2 (6 bases). The CDR3 is 16 residues long. Germline V gene data show CDR1 as LNHDA and CDR2 as SQIVND (reference sequence). Trimming pared 7 bases from V and 2 bases from J, leaving 21 bases between. The chain's CDR3 is CASTPSSQRATYEQYF. In DNA, the CDR3 is TGTGCCAGTACCCCGAGCTCCCAGCGGGCGACCTACGAGCAGTACTTC.

The genes are TRBV10-3 and TRBJ2-7; weak D call: TRBD1 (6 bases). Trimming took 2 bases from V and 0 from J, leaving 11 bases between them. The CDR3 consists of 15 residues. Germline CDR1 and CDR2: ENHRY and SYGVKD. Here the CDR3 DNA reads TGTGCCATCAGTGAGAGGTCAGGGGCCTCCTACGAGCAGTACTTC. Its protein is CAISERSGASYEQYF.

This clone was counted between two and nine times. V gene TRBV27 combines with J gene TRBJ2-5; 12 positions agree with TRBD1. The junction had 11 bases not matched to a gene; V was cut back by 5 bases and J by 4 bases. CDR1 and CDR2 (germline): MNHEY, SMNVEV (reference sequence). The CDR3 is made up of 17 amino acids. For the CDR3, the DNA is TGTGCCAGCAGTCCGGGCGGGGGGACAGGGGGCCGAGAGACCCAGTACTTC. Protein sequence: CASSPGGGTGGRETQYF.

CDR3 in DNA: TGTGCCAGCAGTTTACTAGCGGGAGAGTCCCACGAGCAGTACTTC. Translating gives CASSLLAGESHEQYF. The J gene is TRBJ2-7, the V gene TRBV6-5; 11 nucleotides line up with TRBD2. Trimming removed 4 bases from V and 5 bases from J; junction bases left unmatched: 7. Germline assignment: CDR1 MNHEY and CDR2 SVGAGI. The CDR3 runs 15 residues.

This chain joins TRBV27 and TRBJ2-1; D is ambiguous. With 5 bases removed from V and 2 bases from J, the gap between germline ends came to 7 bases. The CDR3 spans 13 residues. Germline V lookup: CDR1 MNHEY, CDR2 SMNVEV (reference sequence). The CDR3 bases are TGTGCCAGCAGTCCAATCCCCTACAATGAGCAGTTCTTC. This translates into CASSPIPYNEQFF.

This sequence joins TRBV25-1 and TRBJ1-2; no clear D. The ends were cut back, 8 bases at V and 4 bases at J, with 14 bases in the middle. The CDR3 is 13 amino acids. Germline CDR1 MGHDK, CDR2 SYGVNS. The CDR3 DNA sequence: TGTGCCAGCCCCCCGAGGGCAAGCTATGGCTACACCTTC. It is translated as CASPPRASYGYTF.

The chain links TRBV6-6 to TRBJ2-1; TRBD2 might be the D (6 bases). The germline V gene encodes CDR1 MNHNY and CDR2 SVGAGI (reference sequence). The CDR3 covers 16 residues. Deletions cut 0 bases from V and 0 bases from J, with 9 bases between. The CDR3 is CASSYSAGSSYNEQFF. The CDR3 nucleotides read TGTGCCAGCAGTTACTCGGCGGGGAGCTCCTACAATGAGCAGTTCTTC.

For this clone: At one boundary the junction diverges from the germline segment, which might be a read error. The rearrangement links TRBV7-9 to TRBJ1-1; possible D gene TRBD1, 5 bases. CDR1 is SEHNR, CDR2 FQNEAQ, per germline (reference sequence). This CDR3 comprises 15 residues. The chain's CDR3 is CSSSLGQGMNTEAFF. The CDR3 DNA follows: TGTTCCAGCAGCTTGGGCCAGGGCATGAACACTGAAGCTTTCTTT. Combining the CDR3 with reference TRBV7-9 and TRBJ1-1 gives the whole variable domain DTGVSQNPRHKITKRGQNVTFRCDPISEHNRLYWYRQTLGQGPEFLTYFQNEAQLEKSRLLSDRFSAERPKGSFSTLEIQRTEQGDSAMYLCSSSLGQGMNTEAFFGQGTRLTVV.

The chain employs TRBV9 and TRBJ1-2, with D possibly TRBD1 on 5 matching bases. Trimming took off 4 bases at V and 6 bases at J, with 13 bases between the two ends. CDR1 and CDR2 from the germline V gene are SGDLS and YYNGEE. The CDR3 extends over 13 amino acids. The CDR3 sequence is CASSPDRAHGYTF. The CDR3 DNA follows: TGTGCCAGCAGCCCCGACAGAGCCCATGGCTACACCTTC.

The gene calls are TRBV7-9 and TRBJ2-5; D is undetermined. CDR1 is SEHNR, CDR2 FQNEAQ, per germline (reference sequence). The CDR3 is 12 amino acids. V lost 8 bases and J 5 bases, leaving 12 bases between the germline ends. This CDR3 reads CASGAFGETQYF. The CDR3 coding sequence is TGTGCCAGCGGAGCGTTCGGGGAGACCCAGTACTTC.

The rearrangement uses TRBV25-1 and TRBJ1-5; 8 bases agree with TRBD1. Germline assignment: CDR1 MGHDK and CDR2 SYGVNS. This CDR3 comprises 15 residues. V shed 2 bases, J shed 2 bases, and the junction held 2 bases outside the gene matches. This CDR3 is CASSEPGGGNQPQHF. The CDR3 bases are TGTGCCAGCAGTGAACCAGGGGGCGGCAATCAGCCCCAGCATTTT. Filled out from reference TRBV25-1 and TRBJ1-5, the complete variable domain reads EADIYQTPRYLVIGTGKKITLECSQTMGHDKMYWYQQDPGMELHLIHYSYGVNSTEKGDLSSESTVSRIRTEHFPLTLESARPSHTSQYLCASSEPGGGNQPQHFGDGTRLSIL.

CDR3 sequence: CSVGGDSPNSPLHF. CDR3 coding DNA: TGCAGCGTTGGTGGGGACAGTCCTAATTCACCCCTCCACTTT. This chain uses TRBV29-1 with TRBJ1-6, with 7 bases matching TRBD1. Germline V CDR1 and CDR2: SQVTM, ANQGSEA. There are 14 residues in the CDR3. V shed 4 bases and J 6 bases; nucleotides not matched to a gene: 6.

This rearrangement joins TRBV4-3 to TRBJ2-2, with a tentative D call TRBD2 (6 bases). The V and J ends lost 0 bases and 5 bases respectively, with 13 bases between them. Germline assignment: CDR1 LGHNA and CDR2 YSLEER. This CDR3 spans 16 amino acids. The CDR3 region has the DNA TGCGCCAGCAGCCAAGAGGACGGGAGATATACCGGGGAGCTGTTTTTT. Translating gives CASSQEDGRYTGELFF.

In its sample, this clone was seen a few times. V gene TRBV25-1 combines with J gene TRBJ2-7; D is unresolved. The germline V and J ends were trimmed by 3 bases and 3 bases, with 3 bases remaining between them. The CDR3 length is 11 residues. CDR1 and CDR2 from the germline V gene are MGHDK and SYGVNS. CDR3 sequence (DNA): TGTGCCAGCAGTGACTACTACGAGCAGTACTTC. Its protein product is CASSDYYEQYF.

The CDR3 loop is CASSMTSSSTDTQYF. CDR3 bases: TGTGCCAGTAGTATGACTAGCTCTAGCACAGATACGCAGTATTTT. V is TRBV19 and J is TRBJ2-3, with 7 positions matching TRBD2. Germline CDR1 LNHDA, CDR2 SQIVND (reference sequence). V dropped 3 bases and J dropped 0; count of bases not matched to a gene: 3. The CDR3 runs 15 residues.

This clone showed up just once. The chain joins TRBV18 to TRBJ2-5; D is ambiguous. V lost 2 bases and J 6 bases, leaving 7 bases between the germline ends. Germline CDR1 reads KGHSH; CDR2 reads LQKENI. The CDR3 spans 12 residues. The CDR3 is CASSPGSQTQYF. The CDR3 DNA is TGTGCCAGCTCACCAGGCTCCCAGACCCAGTACTTC.

The V gene is TRBV6-4, the J gene TRBJ2-2; no clear D. The germline gives CDR1 MRHNA, CDR2 SNTAGT. There are 14 residues in the CDR3. Trimming removed 5 bases at V and 3 bases at J, with 10 bases between. The CDR3 nucleotides are TGTGCCAGCAGTCGTACAGCCGACACCGGGGAGCTGTTTTTT. Amino acid sequence: CASSRTADTGELFF.

The chain is built from TRBV7-6 and TRBJ2-2; D not certain. Germline V gene sequence: CDR1 SGHVS, CDR2 FNYEAQ. V was clipped by 5 bases and J by 5 bases, with 24 bases between them. The CDR3 consists of 18 residues. The CDR3 protein is CASSLEVERRGRTGELFF. The CDR3 bases are TGTGCCAGCAGCCTAGAAGTTGAGCGCCGCGGTCGGACCGGGGAGCTGTTTTTT.

This clone was picked up one time. V and J are TRBV27 and TRBJ2-5; 11 positions agree with TRBD1. The J call is doubtful: the DNA matches TRBJ2-7 better. Germline V lookup: CDR1 MNHEY, CDR2 SMNVEV (reference sequence). This CDR3 has 12 amino acids. CDR3 loop: CASGQGATEQYF. The CDR3 nucleotides are TGTGCCAGCGGACAGGGGGCGACCGAGCAGTACTTC.

This clone was seen many times. The rearrangement uses TRBV6-1 and TRBJ1-2; 9 bases align to TRBD1. Germline lookup yields CDR1 MNHNS and CDR2 SASEGT. There are 15 residues in the CDR3. The ends lost 2 bases at V and 9 bases at J; junction bases unmatched: 10. The CDR3: CASSEKTGGAISYTF. In DNA, the CDR3 is TGTGCCAGCAGTGAAAAGACAGGGGGGGCTATTAGCTACACCTTC.

The CDR3 sequence is CASSWTSGSTDTQYF. Here the CDR3 DNA reads TGTGCCAGCAGCTGGACTAGCGGAAGCACAGATACGCAGTATTTT. V is TRBV7-2 and J is TRBJ2-3, with TRBD2 matching 10 bases. The CDR3 length is 15 residues. The germline CDR1 and CDR2 sequences are SGHTA and FQGNSA. V lost 4 bases, J lost 0 bases, and 1 base stayed unmatched.

This chain links TRBV4-1 with TRBJ1-1; D is uncertain. Germline-derived CDR1 and CDR2 are MGHRA and YSYEKL. V was pared by 0 bases and J by 7 bases, with 12 bases between. The CDR3 covers 14 residues. The CDR3 region is CASSQERPIDEAFF. The CDR3 coding sequence is TGCGCCAGCAGCCAAGAGCGCCCCATCGATGAAGCTTTCTTT.

V usage is TRBV25-1 and J usage is TRBJ1-1; D unresolved. The CDR3 length is 15 residues. Trimming pared 3 bases from V and 1 base from J, leaving 12 bases between. CDR1 MGHDK and CDR2 SYGVNS come from the germline V gene. This chain's CDR3 is CASSDGEAGNTEAFF. The CDR3 DNA sequence: TGTGCCAGCAGTGATGGGGAGGCTGGGAACACTGAAGCTTTCTTT.

The chain carries TRBV9 and TRBJ2-5; no clear D. Germline V gives CDR1 SGDLS, CDR2 YYNGEE. Trimming stripped 3 bases from V and 5 bases from J, with 8 bases between. This CDR3 contains 12 residues. The DNA of the CDR3 is TGTGCCAGCAGCGGGGCCCCGGAGACCCAGTACTTC. Translated: CASSGAPETQYF.

The rearrangement uses TRBV18 and TRBJ2-7; the D gene is possibly TRBD1 (6 bases). This CDR3 is built from 14 residues. Germline-derived CDR1 and CDR2 are KGHSH and LQKENI. Deletions cut 6 bases from V and 0 bases from J, with 12 bases between. CDR3 sequence (DNA): TGTGCCAGCTCTTTCCAGGGGAGCTCCTACGAGCAGTACTTC. Protein sequence: CASSFQGSSYEQYF.

In its sample, this clone was seen once. The V and J genes are TRBV2 and TRBJ2-1; TRBD2 is a possible D gene (6 bases). Trimming shortened V by 5 bases and J by 2 bases, and 10 bases separated the two germline ends. The CDR3 is made up of 14 amino acids. Germline values: CDR1 SNHLY, CDR2 FYNNEI. DNA for the CDR3: TGTGCCAGCAGTACCGGGACTCCCTACAATGAGCAGTTCTTC. Translating it yields CASSTGTPYNEQFF.

The chain combines TRBV5-1 with TRBJ2-1; 11 nucleotides match TRBD2. Per germline, CDR1 SGHRS and CDR2 YFSETQ. The CDR3 loop spans 16 amino acids. The junction had 9 bases not matched to a gene; V was cut back by 0 bases and J by 10 bases. CDR3 nucleotides: TGCGCCAGCAGCTTGGCCGGACTAGCGGGCCACGGGGAGCAGTTCTTC. Its translation: CASSLAGLAGHGEQFF.